The 7 T cell receptor beta chains reported below all come from one sample, sequenced in a study of post-analysis software for immune sequencing data. Unique molecular identifiers had been added to the TCR beta cDNA libraries. TCRdb redid the calling of the PCR reads with MiXCR, one entry per CDR3 protein. The sample has under 200,000 distinct CDR3 sequences, around 36% seen once. Sequences were derived from blood, sampled after autologous hematopoietic stem cell transplantation. The receptors originated from a girl aged 10-17 years with multiple sclerosis.

The chain carries TRBV6-2 or TRBV6-3 and TRBJ2-1; 8 bases are shared with TRBD2. The CDR3 is 14 amino acids. Germline CDR1 and CDR2: MNHEY and SVGEGT. V shed 7 bases and J 5 bases; nucleotides not matched to a gene: 7. The CDR3 region has the DNA TGTGCCAGCATATTAGCGGGGACCGACAATGAGCAGTTCTTC. It translates to CASILAGTDNEQFF.

In this sample, this clonotype turned up a few times. The CDR3 DNA reads TGTGCCAGCAGCCGCGTGGGGGGGACGTCGGGCAATGAGCAGTTCTTC. Translated: CASSRVGGTSGNEQFF. This rearrangement joins TRBV6-5 to TRBJ2-1, with 7 bases fitting TRBD2. The V gene end was trimmed by 6 bases and the J gene end by 6 bases; junction bases not matched to a gene: 14. Per the germline V gene, CDR1 is MNHEY and CDR2 is SVGAGI. This CDR3 has 16 amino acids.

This clonotype came up a few times. The gene calls are TRBV20-1 and TRBJ2-3; D might be TRBD2 (6 bases). V was pared by 6 bases and J by 0 bases, with 16 bases between. Germline V gives CDR1 DFQATT, CDR2 SNEGSKA (reference sequence). The CDR3 extends over 15 amino acids. The DNA for the CDR3 is TGCAGTGCCGAGGGACCGGGAGCTAGCACAGATACGCAGTATTTT. This codes for CSAEGPGASTDTQYF.

In DNA form, the CDR3 reads TGTGCCAGCAGTTACTCACTGTCCTCGGTCTCGGGTCAGTACTTC. Translating it yields CASSYSLSSVSGQYF. The genes are TRBV6-6 and TRBJ2-7, with D uncertain. This CDR3 contains 15 residues. CDR1 is MNHNY, CDR2 SVGAGI, per germline (reference sequence). The V and J ends lost 0 bases and 10 bases respectively, with 19 bases between them.

This sequence joins TRBV20-1 and TRBJ2-1; weak D call: TRBD2 (5 bases). This CDR3 region has 11 residues. Trimming shortened V by 3 bases and J by 9 bases, and 9 bases separated the two germline ends. Germline V gives CDR1 DFQATT, CDR2 SNEGSKA (reference sequence). The chain's CDR3 is CSASSGGEQFF. CDR3 nucleotides: TGCAGTGCTAGTTCAGGAGGTGAGCAGTTCTTC.

This clonotype was counted a few times. V is TRBV20-1 and J is TRBJ2-4; 7 nucleotides match TRBD2. In germline, CDR1 is DFQATT, CDR2 SNEGSKA (reference sequence). The CDR3 length is 16 residues. V shed 1 base and J 1 base; nucleotides not matched to a gene: 7. In DNA, the CDR3 is TGCAGTGCTAGAGTGGGGGGAGGGCCCGCCAAAAACATTCAGTACTTC. Its protein product is CSARVGGGPAKNIQYF.

This clonotype has just a few counts. In DNA form, the CDR3 reads TGTGCCAGCAGCTTAGGTAGCGGGAGGTTCTCAGATACGCAGTATTTT. As protein: CASSLGSGRFSDTQYF. The V and J genes are TRBV13 and TRBJ2-3; TRBD2 matches 10 bases. This CDR3 is built from 16 residues. The germline gives CDR1 PRHDT, CDR2 FYEKMQ (reference sequence). The trim removed 0 bases at V and 4 bases at J, leaving 4 bases unmatched.